Following are 27 T cell receptor beta chains from one sample sequenced in a study of blood T cell repertoires in COVID-19. TCRdb's copy holds only in-frame clones and misses some; the assay was immunoSEQ multiplex PCR. The table shows 150,000 to 200,000 clones, with more than 75% occurring only once. The sample taken for sequencing was peripheral blood. These receptors came from a man aged 35-49 years with active or convalescent COVID-19.

This clone turned up a few times. V and J are TRBV6-5 and TRBJ1-1, with TRBD1 matching over 7 bases. The ends lost 0 bases at V and 11 bases at J; junction bases unmatched: 9. The CDR3 loop spans 14 amino acids. Per the germline V gene, CDR1 is MNHEY and CDR2 is SVGAGI. CDR3 loop: CASSYSRDSTRAFF. The DNA of the CDR3 is TGTGCCAGCAGTTACTCCCGGGACAGCACCCGGGCTTTCTTT.

This chain links TRBV5-1 with TRBJ2-3, with TRBD2 identical over 7 bases. From germline, CDR1 is SGHRS and CDR2 YFSETQ. The J segment lost 2 bases and the V segment lost 1 base, leaving 10 bases of the junction unmatched. The CDR3 loop spans 17 amino acids. The CDR3, as DNA: TGCGCCAGCAGCTTGATTCCCCTAGCGGAGTACACAGATACGCAGTATTTT. Amino acid sequence: CASSLIPLAEYTDTQYF. The full variable domain, its missing parts supplied by reference TRBV5-1 and TRBJ2-3, is KAGVTQTPRYLIKTRGQQVTLSCSPISGHRSVSWYQQTPGQGLQFLFEYFSETQRNKGNFPGRFSGRQFSNSRSEMNVSTLELGDSALYLCASSLIPLAEYTDTQYFGPGTRLTVL.

This sequence joins TRBV27 and TRBJ2-3; D is unresolved. The CDR3 totals 14 residues. Germline V gene lookup returns CDR1 MNHEY and CDR2 SMNVEV (reference sequence). V was cut by 3 bases and J by 4 bases, with 11 bases left in between. CDR3 protein: CASSFLHGADTQYF. The DNA for the CDR3 is TGTGCCAGCAGTTTTTTGCACGGAGCAGATACGCAGTATTTT.

The V gene is TRBV9, the J gene TRBJ2-7; 7 nucleotides agree with TRBD1. Per germline, CDR1 SGDLS and CDR2 YYNGEE. Losses at the gene ends were 3 bases for V and 3 bases for J; bases not matched to a gene: 6. The CDR3 contains 14 residues. The CDR3 here is CASSGQGTNYEQYF. CDR3 in DNA: TGTGCCAGCAGCGGACAGGGAACTAACTACGAGCAGTACTTC.

Here the CDR3 DNA reads TGTGCCAGCAAGTGGGGTGAGCTAGCTTATTCAGATACGCAGTATTTT. Translation: CASKWGELAYSDTQYF. This chain links TRBV2 with TRBJ2-3; possible D gene TRBD2, 5 bases. The CDR3 is made up of 16 amino acids. Germline V gene data show CDR1 as SNHLY and CDR2 as FYNNEI. With 7 bases removed from V and 4 bases from J, the gap between germline ends came to 21 bases.

The V gene is TRBV19, the J gene TRBJ2-3; 7 bases agree with TRBD1. The V gene's germline CDR1 is LNHDA and CDR2 SQIVND (reference sequence). V lost 10 bases, J lost 0 bases, and 4 bases stayed unmatched. This CDR3 region has 13 residues. The CDR3 bases are TGTGCCACTTGGGACAGCAGCACAGATACGCAGTATTTT. Translation: CATWDSSTDTQYF. Full variable domain (remainder filled in from reference TRBV19 and TRBJ2-3): DGGITQSPKYLFRKEGQNVTLSCEQNLNHDAMYWYRQDPGQGLRLIYYSQIVNDFQKGDIAEGYSVSREKKESFPLTVTSAQKNPTAFYLCATWDSSTDTQYFGPGTRLTVL.

The chain has TRBV19 and TRBJ1-5; no clear D gene. The CDR3 has 16 amino acids. Trimming took off 5 bases at V and 2 bases at J, with 16 bases between the two ends. In germline, CDR1 is LNHDA, CDR2 SQIVND (reference sequence). This CDR3 is CASSPTGSHGNQPQHF. CDR3 DNA: TGTGCCAGTAGTCCTACCGGGAGTCACGGCAATCAGCCCCAGCATTTT.

This sequence joins TRBV11-1 and TRBJ2-7; possible D gene TRBD2, 5 bases. V shed 5 bases and J shed 11 bases, with 19 bases lying between them. The V gene's germline CDR1 is SGHAT and CDR2 FQDESV (reference sequence). This CDR3 has 13 residues. CDR3: CASSMGGGTEKYF. The CDR3 DNA reads TGTGCCAGCAGCATGGGCGGAGGCACGGAAAAGTACTTC.

The rearrangement joins TRBV3-1 (or the pseudogene TRBV3-2) to TRBJ1-6; 8 bases fit TRBD1. The length of the CDR3 is 17 residues. Germline V CDR1 and CDR2: LGHDT, YNNKEL (reference sequence). The J segment lost 8 bases and the V segment lost 5 bases, leaving 14 bases of the junction unmatched. The CDR3 DNA reads as TGTGCCAGCAGCGAGATAACAGGGGGTTTTTCGTATTCACCCCTCCACTTT. Its protein product is CASSEITGGFSYSPLHF.

This clone was recorded only once. The J gene is TRBJ2-1, the V gene TRBV27, with 9 bases matching TRBD2. Germline CDR1 is MNHEY and CDR2 is SMNVEV (reference sequence). V dropped 4 bases and J dropped 7; count of bases not matched to a gene: 14. The CDR3 contains 17 residues. CDR3 bases: TGTGCCAGCAGTTGGAGTAGCGGGAGTAAATTTCGGAATGAGCAGTTCTTC. Its protein product is CASSWSSGSKFRNEQFF.

The chain uses TRBV19 and TRBJ1-5, with a weak D call TRBD1 (5 bases). The CDR3 totals 18 residues. Trimming left V 0 bases short and J 1 base short, with 16 bases between. Germline V gives CDR1 LNHDA, CDR2 SQIVND (reference sequence). The CDR3 DNA sequence: TGTGCCAGTAGTATAGATCGGGGGGAAGCCTTGAGCAATCAGCCCCAGCATTTT. This gives the protein CASSIDRGEALSNQPQHF. The full variable domain, with the rest looked up from reference TRBV19 and TRBJ1-5, is DGGITQSPKYLFRKEGQNVTLSCEQNLNHDAMYWYRQDPGQGLRLIYYSQIVNDFQKGDIAEGYSVSREKKESFPLTVTSAQKNPTAFYLCASSIDRGEALSNQPQHFGDGTRLSIL.

This rearrangement joins TRBV18 to TRBJ2-3; 8 bases align to TRBD2. The CDR3 totals 17 residues. The V gene's germline CDR1 is KGHSH and CDR2 LQKENI. The trim removed 2 bases at V and 2 bases at J, leaving 9 bases unmatched. The CDR3 loop reads CASSPVGLAGNTDTQYF. As DNA, the CDR3 is TGTGCCAGCTCACCAGTCGGACTAGCAGGAAACACAGATACGCAGTATTTT.

The gene calls are TRBV6-5 and TRBJ1-2; D ambiguous. Trimming left V 4 bases short and J 4 bases short, with 13 bases between. Germline values: CDR1 MNHEY, CDR2 SVGAGI. There are 14 residues in the CDR3. DNA for the CDR3: TGTGCCAGCAGTTCCTTCGGAGCTCTCTATGGCTACACCTTC. This gives the protein CASSSFGALYGYTF.

The rearrangement joins TRBV4-2 to TRBJ1-6; D is undetermined. Germline CDR1 is LGHNA and CDR2 is YNFKEQ. V lost 1 base and J 0 bases, leaving 7 bases between the germline ends. The length of the CDR3 is 16 residues. This CDR3 reads CASSQGGLSYNSPLHF. The CDR3 nucleotides read TGTGCCAGCAGCCAAGGAGGCCTCTCCTATAATTCACCCCTCCACTTT.

V gene TRBV28 combines with J gene TRBJ1-1, with D uncertain. Trimming cost V 5 bases and J 4 bases, with 11 bases left between them. The CDR3 consists of 13 residues. Germline lookup yields CDR1 MDHEN and CDR2 SYDVKM. DNA of the CDR3: TGTGCCAGCAGTAACCTAACGCGCACTGAAGCTTTCTTT. It specifies CASSNLTRTEAFF.

V is TRBV5-1 and J is TRBJ2-2, with 7 bases aligning to TRBD2. The trim removed 4 bases at V and 4 bases at J, leaving 13 bases unmatched. Germline V lookup: CDR1 SGHRS, CDR2 YFSETQ. The CDR3 extends over 17 amino acids. CDR3 bases: TGCGCCAGCAGCATAAAGGGCGGCGGGAGAAGCACCGGGGAGCTGTTTTTT. It specifies CASSIKGGGRSTGELFF. The full variable domain, rest sourced from reference TRBV5-1 and TRBJ2-2, is KAGVTQTPRYLIKTRGQQVTLSCSPISGHRSVSWYQQTPGQGLQFLFEYFSETQRNKGNFPGRFSGRQFSNSRSEMNVSTLELGDSALYLCASSIKGGGRSTGELFFGEGSRLTVL.

This clone showed up just once. The V and J genes are TRBV5-5 and TRBJ1-2; D gene uncertain. The ends were cut back, 5 bases at V and 5 bases at J, with 13 bases in the middle. CDR3 size: 13 residues. Germline V gives CDR1 SGHKS, CDR2 YYEKEE (reference sequence). As DNA, the CDR3 is TGTGCCAGCAGGTTAACAACAGAGTATGGCTACACCTTC. This gives the protein CASRLTTEYGYTF.

V gene TRBV15 combines with J gene TRBJ2-2, with a tentative D call TRBD2 (5 bases). The germline V gene encodes CDR1 LNHNV and CDR2 YYDKDF (reference sequence). The CDR3 has 14 residues. The germline V and J ends were trimmed by 6 bases and 8 bases, with 16 bases remaining between them. The DNA for the CDR3 is TGTGCCACCAGGGGGTCCGGCCGACTAGGGGAGCTGTTTTTT. Amino acid sequence: CATRGSGRLGELFF.

The chain uses TRBV9 and TRBJ2-1; TRBD2 matches at 9 bases. Per germline, CDR1 SGDLS and CDR2 YYNGEE. Unmatched junction bases numbered 9, after V lost 2 bases and J lost 9 bases. The CDR3 is 15 amino acids. The CDR3 nucleotides are TGTGCCAGCAGCGTCGACCGGGGACTAGCTTTTGAGCAGTTCTTC. Amino acid sequence: CASSVDRGLAFEQFF.

The rearrangement joins TRBV11-1 to TRBJ1-2, with 7 bases aligning to TRBD1. The J segment lost 2 bases and the V segment lost 1 base, leaving 7 bases of the junction unmatched. The CDR3 extends over 16 amino acids. Germline CDR1 SGHAT, CDR2 FQDESV (reference sequence). This CDR3 reads CASSLVRRDSNYGYTF. The CDR3 DNA reads TGTGCCAGCAGCTTAGTCCGCCGGGACAGCAACTATGGCTACACCTTC.

The genes are TRBV4-1 and TRBJ1-6, with a possible D match to TRBD1 (5 bases). Germline CDR1 is MGHRA and CDR2 is YSYEKL. V was pared by 0 bases and J by 10 bases, with 10 bases between. The CDR3 covers 14 residues. The CDR3 nucleotides read TGCGCCAGCAGCCAAGACAGGGTTCACTCACCCCTCCACTTT. Amino acids: CASSQDRVHSPLHF.

This clone was seen a single time. The chain combines TRBV7-6 with TRBJ2-1; 7 bases are a match to TRBD2. The CDR3 spans 15 residues. Germline V gene data show CDR1 as SGHVS and CDR2 as FNYEAQ. Trimming cost V 4 bases and J 10 bases; bases outside gene matches: 13. CDR3 region: CASSSLNWGGEEQFF. The CDR3 DNA is TGTGCCAGCAGCTCCCTAAATTGGGGGGGGGAAGAGCAGTTCTTC. The full variable domain, completed using reference TRBV7-6 and TRBJ2-1, is GAGVSQSPRYKVTKRGQDVALRCDPISGHVSLYWYRQALGQGPEFLTYFNYEAQQDKSGLPNDRFSAERPEGSISTLTIQRTEQRDSAMYRCASSSLNWGGEEQFFGPGTRLTVL.

The J gene is TRBJ2-1, the V gene TRBV29-1, with no clear D. The CDR3 has 12 amino acids. The germline gives CDR1 SQVTM, CDR2 ANQGSEA. Trimming cost V 3 bases and J 6 bases, with 9 bases left between them. CDR3 protein: CSVDVVSNEQFF. In DNA, the CDR3 is TGCAGCGTTGACGTCGTTTCCAATGAGCAGTTCTTC.

The gene calls are TRBV5-1 and TRBJ2-7; 7 nucleotides agree with TRBD2. CDR1 and CDR2 from the germline V gene are SGHRS and YFSETQ. Germline trimming cut 0 bases from V and 0 bases from J; bases unmatched to any gene: 6. CDR3 size: 16 residues. CDR3: CASSLAPGGTSYEQYF. The CDR3 DNA is TGCGCCAGCAGCTTGGCCCCCGGGGGGACCTCCTACGAGCAGTACTTC.

The chain recombines TRBV5-8 with TRBJ2-1; 13 nucleotides line up with TRBD2. This CDR3 contains 15 residues. Per germline, CDR1 SGHTS and CDR2 YDEGEE. V gave up 5 bases and J gave up 6 bases; unmatched junction bases: 5. CDR3 in DNA: TGTGCCAGCAGTTCGGGACTAGCGGGATCCAATGAGCAGTTCTTC. Translating it yields CASSSGLAGSNEQFF.

V and J are TRBV6-5 and TRBJ2-7; 8 positions agree with TRBD2. The ends lost 7 bases at V and 4 bases at J; junction bases unmatched: 9. This CDR3 is 14 amino acids long. Germline lookup yields CDR1 MNHEY and CDR2 SVGAGI. Written as DNA, the CDR3 is TGTGCCAGCATGGTAAGCGGGAGTAAGTACGAGCAGTACTTC. It is translated as CASMVSGSKYEQYF.

This chain joins TRBV4-3 and TRBJ1-2; D is unclear. CDR3 size: 15 residues. Trimming shortened V by 0 bases and J by 8 bases, and 16 bases separated the two germline ends. CDR1 and CDR2 (germline): LGHNA, YSLEER. The DNA of the CDR3 is TGCGCCAGCAGCCAAGATCGACAACCGCTTGTAGGCTACACCTTC. Its protein product is CASSQDRQPLVGYTF.